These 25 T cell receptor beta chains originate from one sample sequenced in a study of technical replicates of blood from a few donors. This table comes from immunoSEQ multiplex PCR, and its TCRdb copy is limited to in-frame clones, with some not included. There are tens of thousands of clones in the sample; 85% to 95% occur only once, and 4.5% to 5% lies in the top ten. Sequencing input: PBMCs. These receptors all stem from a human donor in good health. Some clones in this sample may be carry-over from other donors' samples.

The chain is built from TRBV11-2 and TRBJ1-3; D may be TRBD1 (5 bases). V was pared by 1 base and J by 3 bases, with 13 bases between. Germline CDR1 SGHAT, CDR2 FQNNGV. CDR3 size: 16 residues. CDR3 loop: CASSLVGGGVGNTIYF. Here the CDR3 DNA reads TGTGCCAGCAGCTTAGTTGGCGGGGGAGTTGGAAACACCATATATTTT. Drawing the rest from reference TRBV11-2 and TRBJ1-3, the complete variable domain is EAGVAQSPRYKIIEKRQSVAFWCNPISGHATLYWYQQILGQGPKLLIQFQNNGVVDDSQLPKDRFSAERLKGVDSTLKIQPAKLEDSAVYLCASSLVGGGVGNTIYFGEGSWLTVV.

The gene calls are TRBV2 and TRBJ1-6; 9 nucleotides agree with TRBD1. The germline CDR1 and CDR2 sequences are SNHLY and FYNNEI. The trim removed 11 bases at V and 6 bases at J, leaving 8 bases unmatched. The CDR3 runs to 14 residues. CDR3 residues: CAGDKDRGNSPLHF. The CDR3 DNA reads TGTGCCGGTGATAAGGACAGGGGTAATTCACCCCTCCACTTT.

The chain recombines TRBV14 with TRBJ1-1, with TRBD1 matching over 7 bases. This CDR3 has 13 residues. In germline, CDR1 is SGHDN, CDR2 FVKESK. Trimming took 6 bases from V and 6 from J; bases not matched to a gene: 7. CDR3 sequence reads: CASSQTGVSEAFF. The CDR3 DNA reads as TGTGCCAGCAGTCAAACAGGGGTCTCTGAAGCTTTCTTT. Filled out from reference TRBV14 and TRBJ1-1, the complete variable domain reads EAGVTQFPSHSVIEKGQTVTLRCDPISGHDNLYWYRRVMGKEIKFLLHFVKESKQDESGMPNNRFLAERTGGTYSTLKVQPAELEDSGVYFCASSQTGVSEAFFGQGTRLTVV.

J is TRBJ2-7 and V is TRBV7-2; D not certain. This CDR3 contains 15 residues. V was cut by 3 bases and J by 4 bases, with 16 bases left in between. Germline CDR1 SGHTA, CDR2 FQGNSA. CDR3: CASSFSPFPLYEQYF. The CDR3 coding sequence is TGTGCCAGCAGCTTCTCTCCTTTCCCCTTATACGAGCAGTACTTC.

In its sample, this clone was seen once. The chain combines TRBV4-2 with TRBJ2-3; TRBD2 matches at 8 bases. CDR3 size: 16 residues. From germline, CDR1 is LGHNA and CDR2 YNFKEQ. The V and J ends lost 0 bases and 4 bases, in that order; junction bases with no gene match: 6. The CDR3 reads CASSQDSGRGPDTQYF. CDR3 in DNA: TGTGCCAGCAGCCAAGATTCCGGGAGGGGACCAGATACGCAGTATTTT.

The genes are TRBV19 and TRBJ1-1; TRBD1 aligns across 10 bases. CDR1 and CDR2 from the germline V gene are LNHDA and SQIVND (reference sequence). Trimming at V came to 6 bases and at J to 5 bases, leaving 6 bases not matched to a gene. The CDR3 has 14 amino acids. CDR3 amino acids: CASSLGQGRTEAFF. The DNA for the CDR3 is TGTGCCAGTAGCTTGGGACAGGGGCGGACTGAAGCTTTCTTT.

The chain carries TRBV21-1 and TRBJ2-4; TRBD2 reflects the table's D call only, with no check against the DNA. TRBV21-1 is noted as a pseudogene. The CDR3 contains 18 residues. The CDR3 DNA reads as TGTGCCAGCAGCAGATCCCTAGCGGGGGGCACAGAGAAAAACATTCAGTACTTC. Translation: CASSRSLAGGTEKNIQYF.

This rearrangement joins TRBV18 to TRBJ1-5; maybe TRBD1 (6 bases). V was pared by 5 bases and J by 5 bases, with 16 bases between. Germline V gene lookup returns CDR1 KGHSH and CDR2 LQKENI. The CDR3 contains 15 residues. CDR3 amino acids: CASSSLRQVDQPQHF. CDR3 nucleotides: TGTGCCAGCTCATCCCTCCGACAGGTGGATCAGCCCCAGCATTTT.

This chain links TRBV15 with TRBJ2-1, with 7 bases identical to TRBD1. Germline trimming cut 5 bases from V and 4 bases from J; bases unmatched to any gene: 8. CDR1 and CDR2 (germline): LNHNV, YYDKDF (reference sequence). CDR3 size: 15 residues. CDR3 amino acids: CATSGPGQRYNEQFF. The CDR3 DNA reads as TGTGCCACCAGCGGACCGGGACAGAGGTACAATGAGCAGTTCTTC.

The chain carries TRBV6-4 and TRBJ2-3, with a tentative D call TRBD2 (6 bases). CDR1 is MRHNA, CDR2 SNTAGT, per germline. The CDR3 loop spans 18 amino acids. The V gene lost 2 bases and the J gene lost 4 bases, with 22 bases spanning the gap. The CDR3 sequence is CASSDPEGTRTYSDTQYF. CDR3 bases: TGTGCCAGCAGTGACCCGGAGGGGACCCGAACTTACTCAGATACGCAGTATTTT.

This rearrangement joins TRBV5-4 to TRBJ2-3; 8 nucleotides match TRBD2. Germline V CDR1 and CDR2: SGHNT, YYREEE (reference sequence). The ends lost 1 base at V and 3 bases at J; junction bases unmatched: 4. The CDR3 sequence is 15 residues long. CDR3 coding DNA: TGTGCCAGCAGCTTGTTTAGCGGGGTAACAGATACGCAGTATTTT. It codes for CASSLFSGVTDTQYF.

This CDR3 is CASSSTGGSNQPQHF. CDR3 nucleotide sequence: TGTGCCAGCAGTTCAACAGGGGGCAGCAATCAGCCCCAGCATTTT. The gene calls are TRBV11-2 and TRBJ1-5; 9 bases align to TRBD1. There are 15 residues in the CDR3. Germline V gives CDR1 SGHAT, CDR2 FQNNGV. V gave up 6 bases and J gave up 1 base; unmatched junction bases: 4.

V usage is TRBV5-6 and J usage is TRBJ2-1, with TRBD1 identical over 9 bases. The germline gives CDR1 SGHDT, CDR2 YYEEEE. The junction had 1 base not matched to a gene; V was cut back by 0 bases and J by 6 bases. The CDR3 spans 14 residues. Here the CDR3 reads CASSLAGQGNEQFF. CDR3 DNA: TGTGCCAGCAGCTTGGCGGGACAGGGCAATGAGCAGTTCTTC. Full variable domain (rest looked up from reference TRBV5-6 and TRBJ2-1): DAGVTQSPTHLIKTRGQQVTLRCSPKSGHDTVSWYQQALGQGPQFIFQYYEEEERQRGNFPDRFSGHQFPNYSSELNVNALLLGDSALYLCASSLAGQGNEQFFGPGTRLTVL.

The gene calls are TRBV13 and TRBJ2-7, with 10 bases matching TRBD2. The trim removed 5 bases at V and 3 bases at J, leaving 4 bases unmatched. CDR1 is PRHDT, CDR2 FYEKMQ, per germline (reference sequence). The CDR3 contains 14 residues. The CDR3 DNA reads TGTGCCAGCAGCGAGCGGGAGGGGCGCTACGAGCAGTACTTC. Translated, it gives CASSEREGRYEQYF.

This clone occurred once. The CDR3 DNA sequence: TGCGCCAGCAGAACGACAGGGAAGGATTCACCCCTCCACTTT. This gives the protein CASRTTGKDSPLHF. V is TRBV5-1 and J is TRBJ1-6; 7 bases map to TRBD1. Germline loops: CDR1 SGHRS, CDR2 YFSETQ. V lost 5 bases, J lost 8 bases, and 7 bases stayed unmatched. The CDR3 contains 14 residues.

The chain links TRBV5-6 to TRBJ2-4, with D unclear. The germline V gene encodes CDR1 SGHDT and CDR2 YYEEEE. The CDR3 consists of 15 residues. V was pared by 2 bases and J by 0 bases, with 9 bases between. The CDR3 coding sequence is TGTGCCAGCAGCTTAGGTCAGGTAGCCAAAAACATTCAGTACTTC. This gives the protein CASSLGQVAKNIQYF.

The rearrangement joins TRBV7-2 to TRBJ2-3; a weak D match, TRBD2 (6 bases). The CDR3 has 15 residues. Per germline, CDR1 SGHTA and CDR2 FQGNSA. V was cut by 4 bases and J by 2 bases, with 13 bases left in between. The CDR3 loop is CASSWGVRYTDTQYF. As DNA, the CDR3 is TGTGCCAGCAGCTGGGGGGTCCGCTACACAGATACGCAGTATTTT.

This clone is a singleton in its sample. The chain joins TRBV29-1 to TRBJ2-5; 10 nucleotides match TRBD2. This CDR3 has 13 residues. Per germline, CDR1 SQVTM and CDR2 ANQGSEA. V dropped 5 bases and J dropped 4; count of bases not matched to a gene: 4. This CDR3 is CSVPIAGGETQYF. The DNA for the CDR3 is TGCAGCGTTCCTATAGCGGGAGGAGAGACCCAGTACTTC.

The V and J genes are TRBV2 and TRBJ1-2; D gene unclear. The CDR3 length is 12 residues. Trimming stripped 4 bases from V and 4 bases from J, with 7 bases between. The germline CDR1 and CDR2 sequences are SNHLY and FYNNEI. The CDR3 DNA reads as TGTGCCAGCAGTGCCTACTCCTATGGCTACACCTTC. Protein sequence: CASSAYSYGYTF.

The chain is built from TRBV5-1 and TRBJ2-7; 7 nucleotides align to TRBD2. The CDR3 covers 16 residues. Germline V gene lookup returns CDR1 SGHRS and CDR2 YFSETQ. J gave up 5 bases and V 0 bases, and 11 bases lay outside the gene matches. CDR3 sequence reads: CASSLAKREGLDEQYF. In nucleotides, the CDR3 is TGCGCCAGCAGCTTGGCCAAGAGGGAGGGCCTCGACGAGCAGTACTTC. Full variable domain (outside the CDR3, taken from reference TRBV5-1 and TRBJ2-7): KAGVTQTPRYLIKTRGQQVTLSCSPISGHRSVSWYQQTPGQGLQFLFEYFSETQRNKGNFPGRFSGRQFSNSRSEMNVSTLELGDSALYLCASSLAKREGLDEQYFGPGTRLTVT.

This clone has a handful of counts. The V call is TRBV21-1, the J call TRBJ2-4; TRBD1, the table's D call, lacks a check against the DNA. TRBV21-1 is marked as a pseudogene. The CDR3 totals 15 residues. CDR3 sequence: CASSKSRHRRNIQYF. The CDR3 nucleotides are TGTGCCAGCAGCAAAAGCCGACACAGGAGAAACATTCAGTACTTC.

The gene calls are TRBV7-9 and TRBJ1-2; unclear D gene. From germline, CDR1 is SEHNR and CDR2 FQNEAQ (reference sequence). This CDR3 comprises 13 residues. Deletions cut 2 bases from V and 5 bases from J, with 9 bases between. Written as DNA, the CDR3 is TGTGCCAGCAGCTTAAATCCAGTTTATGGCTACACCTTC. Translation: CASSLNPVYGYTF.

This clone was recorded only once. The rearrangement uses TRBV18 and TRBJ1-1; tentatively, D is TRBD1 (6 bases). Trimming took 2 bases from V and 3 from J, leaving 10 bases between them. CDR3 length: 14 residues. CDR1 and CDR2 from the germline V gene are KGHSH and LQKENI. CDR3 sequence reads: CASSPTGRDTEAFF. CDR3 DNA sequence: TGTGCCAGCTCACCAACAGGGAGGGACACTGAAGCTTTCTTT. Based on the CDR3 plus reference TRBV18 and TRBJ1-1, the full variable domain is NAGVMQNPRHLVRRRGQEARLRCSPMKGHSHVYWYRQLPEEGLKFMVYLQKENIIDESGMPKERFSAEFPKEGPSILRIQQVVRGDSAAYFCASSPTGRDTEAFFGQGTRLTVV.

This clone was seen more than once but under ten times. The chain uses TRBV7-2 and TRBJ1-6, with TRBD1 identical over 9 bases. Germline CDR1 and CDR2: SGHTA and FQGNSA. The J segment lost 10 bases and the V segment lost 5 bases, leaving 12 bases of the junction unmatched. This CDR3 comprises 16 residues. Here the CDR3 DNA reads TGTGCCAGCAGCACCTACCCGGGACAGGGTACCTCACCCCTCCACTTT. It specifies CASSTYPGQGTSPLHF.

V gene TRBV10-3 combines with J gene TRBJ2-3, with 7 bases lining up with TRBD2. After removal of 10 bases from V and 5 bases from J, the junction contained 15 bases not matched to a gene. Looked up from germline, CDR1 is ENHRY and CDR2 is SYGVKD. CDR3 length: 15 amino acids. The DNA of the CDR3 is TGTGCCACCGTCCTAGCGGTTAGTGGCAGAGATACGCAGTATTTT. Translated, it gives CATVLAVSGRDTQYF.